The sequence of this T cell receptor (beta chain) was determined in a study of identical twins. Study findings and constraints: Conclusions rested on cross-sectional statistics rather than following the same donors.

This clonotype has ten or more counts. Its antigen is currently unknown. This CDR3 is built from 17 residues. V dropped 0 bases and J dropped 0; count of bases not matched to a gene: 6. Germline CDR1 reads SGHDT; CDR2 reads YYEEEE. In TCRdb, the 5' RACE reads were re-called with MiXCR into one record per CDR3 protein. The sample has 450,000 to 650,000 distinct CDR3 sequences, more than 9% seen once. These data also featured in a second study, about yellow fever vaccine responses in identical twins.

The sample consisted of PBMCs. The clonotype originates from a woman in her late teens or twenties in good health. V and J are TRBV5-6 and TRBJ2-4; 7 positions agree with TRBD2. Here the CDR3 DNA reads TGTGCCAGCAGCTTGGCTAGCGGTGGACTAGCCAAAAACATTCAGTACTTC. Residues: CASSLASGGLAKNIQYF.